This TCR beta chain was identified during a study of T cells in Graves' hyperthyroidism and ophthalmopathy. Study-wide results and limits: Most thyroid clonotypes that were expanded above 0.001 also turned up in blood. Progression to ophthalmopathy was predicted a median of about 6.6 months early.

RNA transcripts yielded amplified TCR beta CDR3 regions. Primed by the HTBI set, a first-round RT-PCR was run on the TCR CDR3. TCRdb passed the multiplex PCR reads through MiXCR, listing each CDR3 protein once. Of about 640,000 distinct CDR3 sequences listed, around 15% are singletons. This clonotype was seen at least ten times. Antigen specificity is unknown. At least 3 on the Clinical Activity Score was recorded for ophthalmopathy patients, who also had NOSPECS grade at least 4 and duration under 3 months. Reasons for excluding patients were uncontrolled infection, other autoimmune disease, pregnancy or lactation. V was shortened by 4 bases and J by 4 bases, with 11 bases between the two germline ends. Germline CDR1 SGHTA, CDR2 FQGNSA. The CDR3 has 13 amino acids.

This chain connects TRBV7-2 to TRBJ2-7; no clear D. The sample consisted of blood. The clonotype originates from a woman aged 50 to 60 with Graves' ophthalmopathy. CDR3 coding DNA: TGTGCCAGCAGCTCTTCCTTACTTTACGAGCAGTACTTC. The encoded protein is CASSSSLLYEQYF.